The 13 T cell receptor beta chains below were found in one sample sequenced in a study of T cell repertoires in cytomegalovirus infection. These receptors lack a known antigen. MiXCR, run by TCRdb on the reads, gives a single entry per CDR3 protein. The repertoire consists of 300,000 to 400,000 distinct CDR3 sequences, with around 29% occurring once and the leading ten covering 20%. The sequenced sample was cultured PBMCs, obtained from culture after CMV antigen stimulation. These receptors were collected from a human donor in good health (CMV status not recorded). Some clones in this sample may be carry-over from other donors' samples.

This clonotype was found many times. V usage is TRBV19 and J usage is TRBJ1-1; D not resolved. This CDR3 region has 11 residues. Germline V gene data show CDR1 as LNHDA and CDR2 as SQIVND (reference sequence). With 3 bases removed from V and 3 bases from J, the gap between germline ends came to 2 bases. The CDR3: CASSIDTEAFF. The CDR3 nucleotides are TGTGCCAGTAGTATCGACACTGAAGCTTTCTTT.

The chain couples TRBV6-2 or TRBV6-3 to TRBJ2-1; 7 bases match TRBD2. From germline, CDR1 is MNHEY and CDR2 SVGEGT. J gave up 5 bases and V 4 bases, and 5 bases lay outside the gene matches. This CDR3 is built from 14 residues. CDR3 sequence (DNA): TGTGCCAGCAGTTTTCGGCGGGGGAACAATGAGCAGTTCTTC. Translating gives CASSFRRGNNEQFF.

The CDR3 loop is CASSLQGSFPPTEAFF. DNA for the CDR3: TGTGCCAGCAGCTTGCAGGGGTCATTCCCCCCCACTGAAGCTTTCTTT. V gene TRBV7-6 combines with J gene TRBJ1-1, with D possibly matching TRBD1 (6 bases). Trimming stripped 3 bases from V and 4 bases from J, with 18 bases between. Germline lookup yields CDR1 SGHVS and CDR2 FNYEAQ. This CDR3 region has 16 residues.

The chain uses TRBV30 and TRBJ1-5; D might be TRBD1 (6 bases). The CDR3 totals 13 residues. Trimming removed 5 bases at V and 6 bases at J, with 14 bases between. Germline lookup yields CDR1 GTSNPN and CDR2 SVGIG (reference sequence). The CDR3 region has the DNA TGTGCCTGGGGGAGGGAGGGGGGTCAGCCCCAGCATTTT. Translating it yields CAWGREGGQPQHF.

This chain connects TRBV10-3 to TRBJ2-7; TRBD1 agrees at 7 bases. CDR3 length: 15 residues. Germline V gene sequence: CDR1 ENHRY, CDR2 SYGVKD. Trimming took 0 bases from V and 6 from J; bases not matched to a gene: 8. CDR3 in DNA: TGTGCCATCAGTGAGTCAGGAGACAGGGCTATCGAGCAGTACTTC. Amino acid sequence: CAISESGDRAIEQYF.

This clonotype was detected a few times. This chain uses TRBV6-5 with TRBJ1-2, with TRBD1 matching over 7 bases. Germline loops: CDR1 MNHEY, CDR2 SVGAGI. J lost 6 bases, V lost 5 bases, and 9 bases had no gene match. CDR3 length: 14 residues. This chain's CDR3 is CASSVHRGEDGYTF. The CDR3, as DNA: TGTGCCAGCAGTGTTCACAGGGGCGAGGATGGCTACACCTTC.

The chain carries TRBV7-8 and TRBJ2-2, with no clear D. The CDR3 extends over 15 amino acids. Trimming removed 5 bases at V and 2 bases at J, with 12 bases between. Looked up from germline, CDR1 is SGHVS and CDR2 is FQNEAQ. The chain's CDR3 is CASSAATRNTGELFF. The CDR3 nucleotides are TGTGCCAGCAGCGCCGCCACAAGAAACACCGGGGAGCTGTTTTTT.

This clonotype was found once. The chain links TRBV6-8 to TRBJ1-1; 9 bases match TRBD1. Trimming removed 2 bases from V and 5 bases from J; junction bases left unmatched: 6. Per the germline V gene, CDR1 is MNHGY and CDR2 is SAAAGT. This CDR3 region has 15 residues. CDR3: CASSYGGQGRTEAFF. CDR3 sequence (DNA): TGTGCCAGCAGTTACGGGGGACAGGGAAGGACTGAAGCTTTCTTT.

V usage is TRBV19 and J usage is TRBJ2-7; tentatively, D is TRBD1 or TRBD2 (5 bases each). Trimming shortened V by 3 bases and J by 2 bases, and 8 bases separated the two germline ends. CDR1 and CDR2 (germline): LNHDA, SQIVND (reference sequence). There are 13 residues in the CDR3. Written as DNA, the CDR3 is TGTGCCAGTAGTATTCGGGACGCCTACGAGCAGTACTTC. It yields the protein CASSIRDAYEQYF.

This clonotype was counted a few times. The chain joins TRBV7-2 to TRBJ2-1; D gene ambiguous. CDR1 SGHTA and CDR2 FQGNSA come from the germline V gene. V gave up 1 base and J gave up 8 bases, with 12 bases separating them. The CDR3 covers 14 residues. The CDR3 here is CASSLGGSIYEQFF. Here the CDR3 DNA reads TGTGCCAGCAGCTTAGGAGGTAGTATCTATGAGCAGTTCTTC.

This clonotype was picked up many times. The chain links TRBV6-1 to TRBJ2-7; 11 nucleotides agree with TRBD2. V shed 6 bases, J shed 0 bases, and the junction held 7 bases outside the gene matches. This CDR3 comprises 16 residues. Germline V CDR1 and CDR2: MNHNS, SASEGT. The CDR3 sequence is CASRTGLAGFSYEQYF. In DNA, the CDR3 is TGTGCCAGCAGGACCGGACTAGCGGGCTTCTCCTACGAGCAGTACTTC.

Written as DNA, the CDR3 is TGTGCCAGCAGCTCCAGACAGGGGGCCGCCGGGGAGCTGTTTTTT. Its translation is CASSSRQGAAGELFF. The V gene is TRBV7-6, the J gene TRBJ2-2, with 10 nucleotides matching TRBD1. Germline assignment: CDR1 SGHVS and CDR2 FNYEAQ. The CDR3 covers 15 residues. Trimming at V came to 4 bases and at J to 6 bases, leaving 5 bases not matched to a gene. The full variable domain, its missing parts supplied by reference TRBV7-6 and TRBJ2-2, is GAGVSQSPRYKVTKRGQDVALRCDPISGHVSLYWYRQALGQGPEFLTYFNYEAQQDKSGLPNDRFSAERPEGSISTLTIQRTEQRDSAMYRCASSSRQGAAGELFFGEGSRLTVL.

This chain links TRBV19 with TRBJ2-5; 8 bases are a match to TRBD1. The V and J ends lost 6 bases and 4 bases, in that order; junction bases with no gene match: 4. Germline V CDR1 and CDR2: LNHDA, SQIVND (reference sequence). The CDR3 extends over 13 amino acids. DNA of the CDR3: TGTGCCAGTAGCTGGACAGGGCGAGAGACCCAGTACTTC. Its protein is CASSWTGRETQYF.